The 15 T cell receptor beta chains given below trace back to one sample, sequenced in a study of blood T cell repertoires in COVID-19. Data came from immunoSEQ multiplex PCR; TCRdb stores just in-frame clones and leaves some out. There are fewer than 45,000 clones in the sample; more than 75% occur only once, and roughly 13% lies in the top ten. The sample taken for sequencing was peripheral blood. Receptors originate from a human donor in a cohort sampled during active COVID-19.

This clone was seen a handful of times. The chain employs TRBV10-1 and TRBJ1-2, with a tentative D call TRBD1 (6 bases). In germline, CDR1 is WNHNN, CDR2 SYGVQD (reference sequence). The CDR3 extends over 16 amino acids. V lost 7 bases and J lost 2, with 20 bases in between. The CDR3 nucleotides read TGCGCCAGCACCAGAGAGAGGACAGCTACAAACTATGGCTACACCTTC. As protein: CASTRERTATNYGYTF.

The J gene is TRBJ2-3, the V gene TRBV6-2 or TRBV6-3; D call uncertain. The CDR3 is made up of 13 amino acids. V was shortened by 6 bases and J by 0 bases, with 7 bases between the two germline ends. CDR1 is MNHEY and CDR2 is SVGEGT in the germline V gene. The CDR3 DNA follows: TGTGCCAGCAGGCCTACTAGCACAGATACGCAGTATTTT. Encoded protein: CASRPTSTDTQYF.

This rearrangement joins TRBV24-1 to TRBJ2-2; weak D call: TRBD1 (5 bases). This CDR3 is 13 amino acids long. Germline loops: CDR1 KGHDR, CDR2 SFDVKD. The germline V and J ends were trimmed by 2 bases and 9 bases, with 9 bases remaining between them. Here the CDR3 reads CATSDYRSRELFF. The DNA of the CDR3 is TGTGCCACCAGTGATTACAGGAGCCGGGAGCTGTTTTTT.

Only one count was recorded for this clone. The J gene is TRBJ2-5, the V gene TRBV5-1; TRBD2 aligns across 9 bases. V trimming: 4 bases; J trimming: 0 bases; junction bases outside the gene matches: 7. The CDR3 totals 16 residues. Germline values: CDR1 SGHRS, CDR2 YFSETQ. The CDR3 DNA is TGCGCCAGCAGCCCGTCTCTAGCGGGGAACCAAGAGACCCAGTACTTC. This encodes CASSPSLAGNQETQYF.

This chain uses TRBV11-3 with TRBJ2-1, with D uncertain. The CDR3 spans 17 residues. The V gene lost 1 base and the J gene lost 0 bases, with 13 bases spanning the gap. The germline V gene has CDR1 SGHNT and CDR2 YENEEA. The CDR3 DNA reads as TGTGCCAGCAGCTTAGGGTCAGGTTCGAGCTCCTACAATGAGCAGTTCTTC. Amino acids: CASSLGSGSSSYNEQFF.

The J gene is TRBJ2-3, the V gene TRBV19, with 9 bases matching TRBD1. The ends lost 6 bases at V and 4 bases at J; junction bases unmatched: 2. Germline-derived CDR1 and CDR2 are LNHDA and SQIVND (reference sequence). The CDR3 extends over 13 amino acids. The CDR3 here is CASRQGAADTQYF. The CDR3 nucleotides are TGTGCCAGTAGACAGGGGGCGGCAGATACGCAGTATTTT.

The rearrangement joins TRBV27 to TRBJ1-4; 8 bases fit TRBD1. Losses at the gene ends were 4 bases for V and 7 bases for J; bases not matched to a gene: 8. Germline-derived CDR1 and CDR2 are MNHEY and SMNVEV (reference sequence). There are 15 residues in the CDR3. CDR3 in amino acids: CASSSRTGSAEKLFF. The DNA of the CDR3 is TGTGCCAGCAGTTCGCGGACAGGGTCGGCTGAAAAACTGTTTTTT.

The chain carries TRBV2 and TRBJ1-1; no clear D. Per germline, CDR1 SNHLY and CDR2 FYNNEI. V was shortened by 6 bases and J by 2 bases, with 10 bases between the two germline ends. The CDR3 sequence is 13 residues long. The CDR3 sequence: CASRLQVNTEAFF. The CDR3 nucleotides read TGTGCCAGCAGACTTCAGGTTAACACTGAAGCTTTCTTT.

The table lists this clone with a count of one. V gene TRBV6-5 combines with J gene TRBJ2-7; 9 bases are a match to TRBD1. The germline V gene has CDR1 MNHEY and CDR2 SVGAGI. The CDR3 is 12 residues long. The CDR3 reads CAGGQGYYEQYF. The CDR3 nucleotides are TGTGCGGGGGGACAGGGCTACTACGAGCAGTACTTC.

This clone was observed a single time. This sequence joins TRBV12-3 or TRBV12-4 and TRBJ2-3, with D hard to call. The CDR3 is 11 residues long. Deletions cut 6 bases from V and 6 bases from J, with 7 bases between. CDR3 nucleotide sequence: TGTGCCAGCAGCCCCCGGGATACGCAGTATTTT. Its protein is CASSPRDTQYF.

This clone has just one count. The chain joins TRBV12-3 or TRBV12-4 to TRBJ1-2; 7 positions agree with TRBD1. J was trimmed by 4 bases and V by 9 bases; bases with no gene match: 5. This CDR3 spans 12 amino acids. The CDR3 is CASGKGAYGYTF. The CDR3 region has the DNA TGTGCCAGTGGGAAGGGGGCCTATGGCTACACCTTC.

In DNA form, the CDR3 reads TGTGCCAGCAGTGAAGCGGAGGGGCTGGGAAACACCATATATTTT. Translated: CASSEAEGLGNTIYF. The chain joins TRBV6-1 to TRBJ1-3; D perhaps matches TRBD1 (5 bases). The germline V gene has CDR1 MNHNS and CDR2 SASEGT. The CDR3 is 15 residues long. The germline V and J ends were trimmed by 0 bases and 4 bases, with 10 bases remaining between them.

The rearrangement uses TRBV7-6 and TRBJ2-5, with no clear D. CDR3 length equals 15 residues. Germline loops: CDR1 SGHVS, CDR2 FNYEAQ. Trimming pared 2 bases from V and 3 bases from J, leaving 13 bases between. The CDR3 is CASSLLGQREETQYF. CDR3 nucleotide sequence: TGTGCCAGCAGCTTACTGGGCCAGAGAGAAGAGACCCAGTACTTC.

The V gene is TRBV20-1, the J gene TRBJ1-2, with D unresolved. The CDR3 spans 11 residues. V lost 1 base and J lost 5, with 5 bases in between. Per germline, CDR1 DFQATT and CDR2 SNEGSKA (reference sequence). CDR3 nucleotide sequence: TGCAGTGCTAGAGCCTTGTATGGCTACACCTTC. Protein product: CSARALYGYTF.

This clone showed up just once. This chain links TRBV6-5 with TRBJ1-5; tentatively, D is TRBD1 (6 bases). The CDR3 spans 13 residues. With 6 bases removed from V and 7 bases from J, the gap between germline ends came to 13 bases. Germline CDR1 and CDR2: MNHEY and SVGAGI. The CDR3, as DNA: TGTGCCAGCAGCGTTAACAGGGAACAGCCCCAGCATTTT. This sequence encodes CASSVNREQPQHF.